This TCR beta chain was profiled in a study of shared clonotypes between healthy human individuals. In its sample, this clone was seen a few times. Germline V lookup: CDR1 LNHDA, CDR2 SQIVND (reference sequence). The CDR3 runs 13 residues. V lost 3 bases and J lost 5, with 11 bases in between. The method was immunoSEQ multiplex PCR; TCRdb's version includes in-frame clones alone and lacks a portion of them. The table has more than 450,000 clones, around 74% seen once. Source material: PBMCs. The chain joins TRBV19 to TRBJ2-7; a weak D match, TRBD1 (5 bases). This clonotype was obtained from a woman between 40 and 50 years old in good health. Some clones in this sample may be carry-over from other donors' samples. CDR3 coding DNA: TGTGCCAGTAGTATCCAGGGTGGGAACGAGCAGTACTTC. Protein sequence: CASSIQGGNEQYF. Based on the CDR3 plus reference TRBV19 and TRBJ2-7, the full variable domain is DGGITQSPKYLFRKEGQNVTLSCEQNLNHDAMYWYRQDPGQGLRLIYYSQIVNDFQKGDIAEGYSVSREKKESFPLTVTSAQKNPTAFYLCASSIQGGNEQYFGPGTRLTVT.